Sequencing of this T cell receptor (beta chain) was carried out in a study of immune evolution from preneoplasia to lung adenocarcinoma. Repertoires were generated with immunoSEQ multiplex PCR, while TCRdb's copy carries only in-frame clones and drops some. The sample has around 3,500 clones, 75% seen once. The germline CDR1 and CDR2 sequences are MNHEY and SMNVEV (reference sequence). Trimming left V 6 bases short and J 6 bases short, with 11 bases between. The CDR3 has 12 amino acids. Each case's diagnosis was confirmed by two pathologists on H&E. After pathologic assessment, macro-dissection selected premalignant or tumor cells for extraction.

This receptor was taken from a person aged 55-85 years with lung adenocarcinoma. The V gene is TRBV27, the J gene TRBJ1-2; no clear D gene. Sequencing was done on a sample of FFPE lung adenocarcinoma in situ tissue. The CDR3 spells CASRTTSDGYTF. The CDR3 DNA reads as TGTGCCAGCAGGACGACGTCGGATGGCTACACCTTC.